The 21 T cell receptor beta chains below were found in one sample sequenced in a study of human T cells and chemical hapten exposure. In TCRdb, the RACE reads were re-called with MiXCR into one record per CDR3 protein. The profile covers roughly 180,000 distinct CDR3 sequences, with about 22% appearing a single time and about 6.7% taken by the ten largest. Described time point: patch test 1, 2 weeks after DPC sensitization. Sample treatment: therapeutic diphenylcyclopropenone sensitization with weekly scalp DPC. The sample consisted of whole blood, taken in connection with sensitization to the hapten diphenylcyclopropenone (DPC). All receptors come from a woman in her fifties or sixties with alopecia areata. Some clones in this sample may be carry-over from other donors' samples.

V is TRBV29-1 and J is TRBJ2-1; a possible D gene is TRBD2 (6 bases). CDR3 length: 14 residues. V dropped 5 bases and J dropped 5 bases, with 16 bases sitting between them. Per the germline V gene, CDR1 is SQVTM and CDR2 is ANQGSEA. CDR3 DNA: TGCAGCGTTCTAGCGCGGGGAGGTCACAATGAGCAGTTCTTC. It yields the protein CSVLARGGHNEQFF.

The V gene is TRBV6-5, the J gene TRBJ2-7, with 7 bases lining up with TRBD1. The CDR3 consists of 15 residues. Germline CDR1 and CDR2: MNHEY and SVGAGI. V was pared by 4 bases and J by 0 bases, with 6 bases of the junction left unmatched. Here the CDR3 reads CASSSQTGSSYEQYF. The CDR3 DNA sequence: TGTGCCAGCAGTTCCCAGACAGGGAGCTCCTACGAGCAGTACTTC.

The chain joins TRBV5-1 to TRBJ2-7, with 10 bases that match TRBD1. V lost 0 bases to trimming and J lost 0 bases; unmatched junction nucleotides: 0. Germline-derived CDR1 and CDR2 are SGHRS and YFSETQ. The CDR3 extends over 15 amino acids. The CDR3 sequence: CASSLGQGASYEQYF. The CDR3 DNA follows: TGCGCCAGCAGCTTGGGACAGGGGGCCTCCTACGAGCAGTACTTC. The full variable domain, with the rest looked up from reference TRBV5-1 and TRBJ2-7, is KAGVTQTPRYLIKTRGQQVTLSCSPISGHRSVSWYQQTPGQGLQFLFEYFSETQRNKGNFPGRFSGRQFSNSRSEMNVSTLELGDSALYLCASSLGQGASYEQYFGPGTRLTVT.

The V gene is TRBV5-1, the J gene TRBJ1-6; D uncertain. The CDR3 loop spans 15 amino acids. The V end lost 3 bases, the J end lost 2 bases, and 9 bases lay between the germline ends. Germline CDR1 SGHRS, CDR2 YFSETQ. CDR3 in amino acids: CASSSGGTYNSPLHF. CDR3 DNA: TGCGCCAGCAGCTCCGGAGGAACCTATAATTCACCCCTCCACTTT.

This sequence joins TRBV29-1 and TRBJ2-1, with 9 bases identical to TRBD2. The V gene end was trimmed by 7 bases and the J gene end by 7 bases; junction bases not matched to a gene: 11. Germline CDR1 is SQVTM and CDR2 is ANQGSEA. The CDR3 has 14 amino acids. The CDR3 is CSGARVAGENEQFF. The CDR3 coding sequence is TGCAGCGGCGCCCGGGTAGCGGGAGAAAATGAGCAGTTCTTC.

V and J are TRBV3-1 and TRBJ1-5; no firm D call. The CDR3 length is 16 residues. The germline gives CDR1 LGHDT, CDR2 YNNKEL (reference sequence). The ends were cut back, 3 bases at V and 2 bases at J, with 14 bases in the middle. In nucleotides, the CDR3 is TGTGCCAGCAGCCAGGGCAGAATAATAGGCAATCAGCCCCAGCATTTT. Residues: CASSQGRIIGNQPQHF. The whole variable domain, filled in from reference TRBV3-1 and TRBJ1-5, reads DTAVSQTPKYLVTQMGNDKSIKCEQNLGHDTMYWYKQDSKKFLKIMFSYNNKELIINETVPNRFSPKSPDKAHLNLHINSLELGDSAVYFCASSQGRIIGNQPQHFGDGTRLSIL.

This clonotype was counted between two and nine times. The J gene is TRBJ1-5, the V gene TRBV18; the D is unclear. This CDR3 comprises 15 residues. Trimming removed 3 bases at V and 0 bases at J, with 9 bases between. CDR1 and CDR2 (germline): KGHSH, LQKENI. The CDR3 DNA is TGTGCCAGCTCACCGGAACAGAATAGCAATCAGCCCCAGCATTTT. It is translated as CASSPEQNSNQPQHF.

This clonotype was seen a handful of times. J is TRBJ1-4 and V is TRBV9, with a weak D call TRBD1 (6 bases). The CDR3 runs 14 residues. Germline V gene data show CDR1 as SGDLS and CDR2 as YYNGEE. The ends were cut back, 0 bases at V and 8 bases at J, with 11 bases in the middle. The CDR3 region is CASSVGGASEKLFF. In nucleotides, the CDR3 is TGTGCCAGCAGCGTAGGGGGGGCGTCGGAAAAACTGTTTTTT.

V gene TRBV9 combines with J gene TRBJ2-2, with TRBD2 matching over 9 bases. Germline CDR1 is SGDLS and CDR2 is YYNGEE. V dropped 3 bases and J dropped 1; count of bases not matched to a gene: 4. CDR3 length: 16 residues. CDR3 sequence (DNA): TGTGCCAGCAGCGCTAGCGGGACCGTGAACACCGGGGAGCTGTTTTTT. Its protein is CASSASGTVNTGELFF.

This clonotype turned up a few times. V is TRBV10-3 and J is TRBJ2-7; no clear D gene. Germline CDR1 is ENHRY and CDR2 is SYGVKD. V was clipped by 4 bases and J by 4 bases, with 11 bases between them. This CDR3 is built from 13 residues. The CDR3 coding sequence is TGTGCCATCAGTGGTGGATTATTTTACGAGCAGTACTTC. Translating gives CAISGGLFYEQYF.

This rearrangement joins TRBV5-1 to TRBJ2-7; D perhaps matches TRBD1 (5 bases). Germline CDR1 reads SGHRS; CDR2 reads YFSETQ. V was pared by 1 base and J by 3 bases, with 11 bases between. The CDR3 sequence is 14 residues long. CDR3 nucleotide sequence: TGCGCCAGCAGCTTGTACTACGACAGCTACGAGCAGTACTTC. Translating gives CASSLYYDSYEQYF. The variable domain in full, with the rest retrieved from reference TRBV5-1 and TRBJ2-7, is KAGVTQTPRYLIKTRGQQVTLSCSPISGHRSVSWYQQTPGQGLQFLFEYFSETQRNKGNFPGRFSGRQFSNSRSEMNVSTLELGDSALYLCASSLYYDSYEQYFGPGTRLTVT.

The chain employs TRBV28 and TRBJ2-3; 8 bases fit TRBD1. Germline CDR1 MDHEN, CDR2 SYDVKM. This CDR3 comprises 14 residues. V was clipped by 5 bases and J by 4 bases; unmatched bases: 5. The CDR3 sequence is CASSTDRGADTQYF. CDR3 in DNA: TGTGCCAGCAGTACTGACAGGGGAGCAGATACGCAGTATTTT.

The chain employs TRBV6-2 or TRBV6-3 and TRBJ2-1; 15 nucleotides agree with TRBD2. The CDR3 consists of 14 residues. Germline V lookup: CDR1 MNHEY, CDR2 SVGEGT. J lost 9 bases, V lost 10 bases, and 7 bases had no gene match. CDR3 sequence: CATKRTSGRVEQFF. The CDR3 nucleotides read TGTGCCACCAAAAGGACTAGCGGGAGGGTTGAGCAGTTCTTC.

This clonotype was seen a few times. The chain recombines TRBV6-5 with TRBJ2-5, with a possible D match to TRBD1 (6 bases). Trimming pared 5 bases from V and 5 bases from J, leaving 12 bases between. Germline values: CDR1 MNHEY, CDR2 SVGAGI. The CDR3 has 13 residues. CDR3 DNA: TGTGCCAGCAGTCCATCAGGGGTCGAGACCCAGTACTTC. This gives the protein CASSPSGVETQYF.

This clonotype showed up just a few times. The rearrangement joins TRBV5-1 to TRBJ2-5; 7 bases align to TRBD2. CDR1 and CDR2 from the germline V gene are SGHRS and YFSETQ. V lost 0 bases and J lost 4; bases outside the gene matches: 9. This CDR3 spans 16 amino acids. The CDR3 is CASSLVNGRFGETQYF. CDR3 sequence (DNA): TGCGCCAGCAGCTTGGTTAACGGGAGGTTTGGAGAGACCCAGTACTTC.

There are a few counts of this clonotype. This sequence joins TRBV5-1 and TRBJ2-5; TRBD2 aligns across 8 bases. Germline V lookup: CDR1 SGHRS, CDR2 YFSETQ. The V and J ends lost 0 bases and 1 base, in that order; junction bases with no gene match: 5. The CDR3 consists of 16 residues. DNA for the CDR3: TGCGCCAGCAGCTTGGGCGGGGGGCATGGCCAAGAGACCCAGTACTTC. Protein product: CASSLGGGHGQETQYF.

In its sample, this clonotype was seen many times. The rearrangement uses TRBV28 and TRBJ2-1, with D perhaps matching TRBD2 (6 bases). Germline-derived CDR1 and CDR2 are MDHEN and SYDVKM. The CDR3 has 11 residues. In DNA, the CDR3 is TGTGCAATCGGGACTCCCAATGAGCAGTTCTTC. Translating gives CAIGTPNEQFF.

This clonotype was recorded a few times. The V and J genes are TRBV29-1 and TRBJ1-2; 7 bases line up with TRBD1. With 4 bases clipped from V and 4 bases from J, the junction kept 12 bases outside the gene matches. The CDR3 is 15 residues long. Germline values: CDR1 SQVTM, CDR2 ANQGSEA. The CDR3 region is CSVVTWTGLFYGYTF. The CDR3 nucleotides are TGCAGCGTTGTAACCTGGACAGGCCTATTCTATGGCTACACCTTC. Based on the CDR3 plus reference TRBV29-1 and TRBJ1-2, the full variable domain is SAVISQKPSRDICQRGTSLTIQCQVDSQVTMMFWYRQQPGQSLTLIATANQGSEATYESGFVIDKFPISRPNLTFSTLTVSNMSPEDSSIYLCSVVTWTGLFYGYTFGSGTRLTVV.

This clonotype was seen only once. This chain links TRBV27 with TRBJ1-1; 7 nucleotides line up with TRBD1. From germline, CDR1 is MNHEY and CDR2 SMNVEV (reference sequence). Trimming removed 6 bases from V and 7 bases from J; junction bases left unmatched: 8. This CDR3 contains 13 residues. The CDR3 loop is CASRFQGGFEAFF. The CDR3 region has the DNA TGTGCCAGCAGATTCCAGGGGGGCTTTGAAGCTTTCTTT.

The CDR3 region is CASSLDSQPQHF. In DNA form, the CDR3 reads TGTGCCAGCAGCTTGGACAGTCAGCCCCAGCATTTT. The chain carries TRBV5-4 and TRBJ1-5; D not resolved. The germline V gene encodes CDR1 SGHNT and CDR2 YYREEE (reference sequence). This CDR3 has 12 residues. V was cut by 0 bases and J by 6 bases, with 4 bases left in between.

The table lists this clonotype with a few counts. This chain uses TRBV5-1 with TRBJ2-1; D is ambiguous. Germline V gene sequence: CDR1 SGHRS, CDR2 YFSETQ. Trimming took 0 bases from V and 5 from J, leaving 9 bases between them. CDR3 size: 14 residues. CDR3 DNA: TGCGCCAGCAGCTTGGTCAGGCGGCACAATGAGCAGTTCTTC. It is translated as CASSLVRRHNEQFF.